This TCR beta chain came from a study of blood T cell repertoires in COVID-19 (TCRdb year 2020). Background on the whole study: The collaborator samples originated in the United States, Italy and Spain and spanned the acute and convalescent phases of COVID-19. The material from the prospective study consisted of cDNA or gDNA derived from T cells, B-cell-depleted T cells, or PBMCs. Deeply sampled blood TCRbeta repertoires from subjects exposed to, actively infected with, or recovered from COVID-19 were included in the dataset. The repertoires were released in a freely available public database intended as a resource for research on the immune response to SARS-CoV-2. Samples were obtained from the ongoing ImmuneRACE study (first 160 participants) and from 950 to 1,500 subjects provided by 6 global collaborators. Nearly every sample came with metadata listing a de-identified subject ID, COVID-19 status, age in years and sex. HLA class I and class II types, where available, came from metadata supplied by the sample provider rather than from assay-based typing.

The CDR3 covers 14 residues, taking in both the cysteine and the phenylalanine. Just the 42-base CDR3 DNA is kept, in frame starting at base 1. Between the V and J ends, shortened by 4 bases and 2 bases respectively, the junction contains 9 bases. Reading the germline V gene (reference sequence) gives CDR1 LNHDA and CDR2 SQIVND. Each collaborating institution followed its own protocols to collect whole blood in K2EDTA tubes. Collaborator samples were shipped for TCRbeta analysis as frozen whole blood, isolated PBMCs, or DNA extracted from either sample type. Overall study results and their limits: The amount of clinical and demographic metadata varied by source and participant and was provided uncurated.

TCRbeta CDR3 regions were amplified from genomic DNA using the immunoSEQ Assay, a bias-controlled multiplex PCR. As for how the authors treated the data: The number of nucleated cells in each sample was estimated from the amplification of reference gene primers within the assay. To quantify the absolute abundance of each unique TCRbeta CDR3 rearrangement, sequence reads were collapsed and filtered. Productive Simpson clonality was computed per sample as the square root of Simpson's diversity index over productive rearrangements. TCRdb retrieved this table from immuneACCESS and kept in-frame rearrangements only. Not all clones are present; in checked studies, unresolved V genes account for under half, and no reason is known for the remainder. V and J calls and clone size come straight from that table; D and trimming were deduced from the DNA. The sample yields around 95,000 clones; roughly 79% were counted once. Around 30% of the sample belongs to the ten largest clones.

Of note for this clone: Which antigen it targets is not known. No much larger clone is present one base from it, and per-base qualities are unavailable.

Rearrangement joined TRBV19 to TRBJ1-5, with the D segment identity uncertain. This receptor was identified in a man in his 70s with active or convalescent COVID-19. Specimen: peripheral blood. The nucleotides read TGTGCCAGTAGTACCAACAGTGGCAATCAGCCCCAGCATTTT. This translates into CASSTNSGNQPQHF.